This TCR beta chain was identified during a study of beta chain features in type 1 diabetes. Sequenced material consisted of expressed TCRB transcripts (all of the isolated RNA was reverse transcribed). The repertoire was sequenced with immunoSEQ multiplex PCR; TCRdb's copy has only in-frame clones and lacks some. The data hold about 360,000 clones, with approximately 12% observed a single time. Donors underwent one heparinised blood draw, about 110 mL on average. This clone was counted only a few times. This sequence was found in a man aged 18-30 years in good health. Sequencing was carried out using naive CD4+ T cells from blood.

The CDR3 DNA sequence: TGTGCCAGCAGGGCTACAGGGGCAGAGACCCAGTACTTC. Translated: CASRATGAETQYF. V usage is TRBV28 and J usage is TRBJ2-5, with TRBD1 matching 7 bases. The V and J ends lost 6 bases and 4 bases, in that order; junction bases with no gene match: 5. Per germline, CDR1 MDHEN and CDR2 SYDVKM. The CDR3 length is 13 residues.